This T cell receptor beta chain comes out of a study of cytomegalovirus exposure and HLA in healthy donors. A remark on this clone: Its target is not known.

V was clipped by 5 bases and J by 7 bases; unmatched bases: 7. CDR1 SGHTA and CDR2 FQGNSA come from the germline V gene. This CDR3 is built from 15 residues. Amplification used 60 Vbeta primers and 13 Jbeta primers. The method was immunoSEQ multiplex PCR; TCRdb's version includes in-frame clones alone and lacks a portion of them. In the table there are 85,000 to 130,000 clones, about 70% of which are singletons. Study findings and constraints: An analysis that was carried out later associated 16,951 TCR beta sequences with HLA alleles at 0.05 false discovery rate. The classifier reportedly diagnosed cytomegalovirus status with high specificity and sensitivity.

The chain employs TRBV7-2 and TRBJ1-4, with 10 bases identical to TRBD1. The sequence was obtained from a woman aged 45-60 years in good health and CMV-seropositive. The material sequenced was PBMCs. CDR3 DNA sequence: TGTGCCAGCAGCACCCAGACAGGGGGCGGTGAAAAACTGTTTTTT. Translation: CASSTQTGGGEKLFF.